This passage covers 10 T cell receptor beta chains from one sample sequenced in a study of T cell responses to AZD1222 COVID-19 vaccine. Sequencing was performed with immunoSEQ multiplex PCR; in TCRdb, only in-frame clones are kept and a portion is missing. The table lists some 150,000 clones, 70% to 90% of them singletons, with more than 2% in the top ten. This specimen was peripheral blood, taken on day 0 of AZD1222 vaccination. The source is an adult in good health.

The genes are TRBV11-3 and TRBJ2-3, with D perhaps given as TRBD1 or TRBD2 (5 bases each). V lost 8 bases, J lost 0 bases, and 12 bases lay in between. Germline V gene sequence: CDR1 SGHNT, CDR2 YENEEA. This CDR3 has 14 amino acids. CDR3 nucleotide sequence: TGTGCCAGCGCTCGGGACGGAAGCACAGATACGCAGTATTTT. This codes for CASARDGSTDTQYF.

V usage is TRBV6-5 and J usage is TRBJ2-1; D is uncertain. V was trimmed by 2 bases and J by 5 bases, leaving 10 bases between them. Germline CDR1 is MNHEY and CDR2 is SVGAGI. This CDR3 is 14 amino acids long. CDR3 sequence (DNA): TGTGCCAGCAGTTACGGCGGCAGTAACAATGAGCAGTTCTTC. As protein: CASSYGGSNNEQFF.

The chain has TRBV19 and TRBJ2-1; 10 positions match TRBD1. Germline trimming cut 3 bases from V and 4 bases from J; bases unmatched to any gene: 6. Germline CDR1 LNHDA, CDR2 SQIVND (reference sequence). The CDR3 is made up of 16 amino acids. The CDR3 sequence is CASSIMGQGYYNEQFF. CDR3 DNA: TGTGCCAGTAGTATTATGGGACAGGGGTATTACAATGAGCAGTTCTTC.

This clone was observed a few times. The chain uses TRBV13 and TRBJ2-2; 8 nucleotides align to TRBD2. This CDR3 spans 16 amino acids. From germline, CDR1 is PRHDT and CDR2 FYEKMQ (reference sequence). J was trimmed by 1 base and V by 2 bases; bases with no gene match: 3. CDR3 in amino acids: CASSLPSGGNTGELFF. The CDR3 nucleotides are TGTGCCAGCAGCTTACCCAGCGGGGGGAACACCGGGGAGCTGTTTTTT.

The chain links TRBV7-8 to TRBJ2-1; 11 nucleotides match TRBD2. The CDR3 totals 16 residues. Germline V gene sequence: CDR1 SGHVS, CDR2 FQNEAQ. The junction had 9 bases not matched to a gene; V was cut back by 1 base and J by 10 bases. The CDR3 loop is CASSLVETSGNLEQFF. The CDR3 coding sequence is TGTGCCAGCAGCTTAGTTGAGACTAGCGGGAATTTGGAGCAGTTCTTC.

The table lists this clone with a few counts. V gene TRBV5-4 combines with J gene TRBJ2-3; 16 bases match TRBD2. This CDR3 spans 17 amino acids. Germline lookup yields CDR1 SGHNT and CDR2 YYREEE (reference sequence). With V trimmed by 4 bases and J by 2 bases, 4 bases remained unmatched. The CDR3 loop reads CASSQGTSGRVTDTQYF. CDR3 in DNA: TGTGCCAGCAGCCAAGGGACTAGCGGGAGGGTCACAGATACGCAGTATTTT.

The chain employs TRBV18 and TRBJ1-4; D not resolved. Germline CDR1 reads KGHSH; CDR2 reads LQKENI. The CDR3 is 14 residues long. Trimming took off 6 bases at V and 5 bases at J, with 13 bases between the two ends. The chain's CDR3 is CASSRTPENEKLFF. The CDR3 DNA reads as TGTGCCAGCTCTCGAACGCCGGAGAATGAAAAACTGTTTTTT. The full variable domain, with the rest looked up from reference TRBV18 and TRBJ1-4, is NAGVMQNPRHLVRRRGQEARLRCSPMKGHSHVYWYRQLPEEGLKFMVYLQKENIIDESGMPKERFSAEFPKEGPSILRIQQVVRGDSAAYFCASSRTPENEKLFFGSGTQLSVL.

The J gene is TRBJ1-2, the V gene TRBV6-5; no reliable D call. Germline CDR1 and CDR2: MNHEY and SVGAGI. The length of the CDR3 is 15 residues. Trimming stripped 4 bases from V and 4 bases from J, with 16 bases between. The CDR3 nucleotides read TGTGCCAGCAGTTTGGCAGCCCCTTCGGGCTATGGCTACACCTTC. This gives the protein CASSLAAPSGYGYTF.

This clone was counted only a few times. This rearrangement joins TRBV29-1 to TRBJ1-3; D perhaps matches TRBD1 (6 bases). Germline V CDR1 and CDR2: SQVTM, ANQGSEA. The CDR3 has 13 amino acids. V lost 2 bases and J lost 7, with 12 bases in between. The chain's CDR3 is CSVESGGGNTIYF. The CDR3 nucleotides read TGCAGCGTTGAATCAGGAGGGGGGAACACCATATATTTT.

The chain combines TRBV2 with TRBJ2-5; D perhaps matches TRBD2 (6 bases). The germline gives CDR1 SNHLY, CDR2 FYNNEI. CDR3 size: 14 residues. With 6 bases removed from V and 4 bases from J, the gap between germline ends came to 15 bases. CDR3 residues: CASSENWGVETQYF. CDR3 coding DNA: TGTGCCAGCAGCGAAAATTGGGGGGTAGAGACCCAGTACTTC.